These T cell receptor beta chains were read from a single sample in a study of cytomegalovirus exposure and HLA in healthy donors. Assay used: immunoSEQ multiplex PCR; TCRdb lists only in-frame clones, some missing. Of under 200,000 clones in the sample, around 82% were seen once. The sample was PBMCs. These receptors originate from a man aged 40-49 years in good health and CMV-seronegative. The CDR3 runs from the conserved cysteine through the conserved F or W. Each record gives: V gene, clone size, CDR3 length, J gene, D gene, CDR3 DNA, CDR3 protein. The D gene is left open where the match is weak. Clone size is given for some rows only: seen once, a few or many times, or a class if the clone is expanded.

>TRBV29-1|NA|13|TRBJ2-3|NA
TGCAGCGTTGTTACTTCTAGCACAGATACGCAGTATTTT
CSVVTSSTDTQYF
>TRBV7-2|NA|14|TRBJ2-2|TRBD1
TGTGCCAGCAGCTGGGGGACAGGGGCCGGGGAGCTGTTTTTT
CASSWGTGAGELFF
>TRBV27|NA|13|TRBJ1-1|NA
TGTGCCAGCATAGCGCCAGAACGCACTGAAGCTTTCTTT
CASIAPERTEAFF
>TRBV10-1|few|14|TRBJ2-5|TRBD1
TGCGCCAGCAGTCGTACAGGGGTCCAAGAGACCCAGTACTTC
CASSRTGVQETQYF
>TRBV19|NA|13|TRBJ1-5|NA
TGTGCCAGTGCCGGGACAAGCAATCAGCCCCAGCATTTT
CASAGTSNQPQHF
>TRBV9|NA|14|TRBJ1-1|NA
TGTGCCAGCAGCGCGCTTTTTGCGGGGGCTGAAGCTTTCTTT
CASSALFAGAEAFF
>TRBV10-1|NA|12|TRBJ1-2|NA
TGCGCCAGCGGACTGTTATCATGTGGCTACACCTTC
CASGLLSCGYTF
>TRBV4-1|NA|18|TRBJ2-6|TRBD1
TGCGCCAGCAGCCAAGGGACAGGGGTTTCGGGTGGGGCCAACGTCCTGACTTTC
CASSQGTGVSGGANVLTF
>TRBV7-2|NA|16|TRBJ2-7|NA
TGTGCCAGCAGCTTAGCGCGTAACCTTTTAAGGGGCGAGCAGTACTTC
CASSLARNLLRGEQYF
>TRBV19|NA|16|TRBJ2-1|NA
TGTGCCAGTAGTATCTCTCAAGGGAGCTCCTACAATGAGCAGTTCTTC
CASSISQGSSYNEQFF
>TRBV7-2|few|13|TRBJ1-1|TRBD1
TGTGCCAGCAGCTTAGGAGGGGGCTTGGGAGCTTTCTTT
CASSLGGGLGAFF
>TRBV4-2|NA|16|TRBJ2-3|TRBD2
TGTGCCAGCAGCCAAGGTCAAAGCGGGAGGGCAGATACGCAGTATTTT
CASSQGQSGRADTQYF
>TRBV25-1|few|13|TRBJ1-2|TRBD1
TGTGCCAGCACCCCGGGCAGGGGGGACGGCTACACCTTC
CASTPGRGDGYTF
>TRBV5-1|NA|16|TRBJ2-5|TRBD2
TGCGCCAGCAGCCGTGGGAGCCTAGCGGGAGATGGGACCCAGTACTTC
CASSRGSLAGDGTQYF
>TRBV29-1|NA|12|TRBJ2-5|NA
TGCAGCGCCGTTGGACAGAAAGAGACCCAGTACTTC
CSAVGQKETQYF
>TRBV9|NA|19|TRBJ1-6|NA
TGTGCCAGCAGCGTAGCTCCTCCTCCAACTGCGACCTATAATTCACCCCTCCACTTT
CASSVAPPPTATYNSPLHF